This T cell receptor beta chain was captured by sequencing in a study of blood T cell repertoires in COVID-19. About the research overall: The United States, Italy and Spain supplied acute and convalescent COVID-19 samples. PBMCs, B-cell-depleted T cells, or T cells provided the cDNA or gDNA that made up the material.

Per the study methods: The assay estimated nucleated cells by amplifying reference gene primers. Sequenced by immunoSEQ multiplex PCR; TCRdb stores in-frame clones only, minus some. Clone size and V and J calls were adopted from that table, with D and trimming inferred from the DNA. The sample lists hundreds of thousands of clones; approximately 90% were seen once. Germline loops: CDR1 SGHRS, CDR2 YFSETQ. There are 14 residues in the CDR3. V lost 4 bases, J lost 6 bases, and 6 bases stayed unmatched. Material for sequencing was peripheral blood. The chain carries TRBV5-1 and TRBJ2-1, with 8 bases lining up with TRBD1. The clonotype was recovered from a woman between 18 and 29 years old with acute or convalescent COVID-19. CDR3 in amino acids: CASSAGQDPNEQFF. The CDR3 DNA follows: TGCGCCAGCAGCGCGGGACAGGACCCCAATGAGCAGTTCTTC.